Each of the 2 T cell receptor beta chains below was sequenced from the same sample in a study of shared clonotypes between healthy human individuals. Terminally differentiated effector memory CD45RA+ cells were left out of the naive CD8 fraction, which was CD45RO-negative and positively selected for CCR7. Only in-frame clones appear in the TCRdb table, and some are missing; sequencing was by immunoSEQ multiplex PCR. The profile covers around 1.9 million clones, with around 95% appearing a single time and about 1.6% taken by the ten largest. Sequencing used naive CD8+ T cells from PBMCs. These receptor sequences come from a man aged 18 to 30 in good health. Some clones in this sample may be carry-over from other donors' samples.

CDR3 protein: CASSQDGVGGESSYEQYF. The DNA for the CDR3 is TGTGCCAGCAGCCAAGATGGGGTTGGTGGGGAGTCCTCCTACGAGCAGTACTTC. The V and J genes are TRBV4-2 and TRBJ2-7; D may be TRBD2 (5 bases). The CDR3 is 18 residues long. Trimming stripped 0 bases from V and 0 bases from J, with 18 bases between. Germline V gene lookup returns CDR1 LGHNA and CDR2 YNFKEQ.

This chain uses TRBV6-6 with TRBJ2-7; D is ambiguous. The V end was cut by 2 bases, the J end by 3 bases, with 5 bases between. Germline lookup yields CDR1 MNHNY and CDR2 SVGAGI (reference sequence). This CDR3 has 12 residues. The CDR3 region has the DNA TGTGCCAGCAGTTACCCTGGCTACGAGCAGTACTTC. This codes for CASSYPGYEQYF.